The entry below gives a single T cell receptor beta chain sequence along with its context. What it recognizes is unknown. Produced via immunoSEQ multiplex PCR; TCRdb's table is partial and in-frame only. The sample lists approximately 65,000 clones, around 90% occurring once. The sample is drawn from a study of OX40 agonist ivuxolimab in advanced cancers. Notes on the study in general: It was not determined which antigens were specifically recognized by the peripheral T cells that had undergone clonal expansion. Clones of CD4+ and CD8+ blood T cells grew by week 6 at doses of 0.1 to 3.0 mg/kg.

V dropped 4 bases and J dropped 2; count of bases not matched to a gene: 6. Germline values: CDR1 MNHNS, CDR2 SASEGT. The CDR3 spans 15 residues. This TCR was sampled from an adult with an advanced solid tumor such as melanoma, head and neck, liver or kidney cancer. The chain couples TRBV6-1 to TRBJ2-3, with 7 bases that match TRBD1. The sequenced sample was CD4+ or CD8+ T cells sorted from blood, obtained in a trial of the OX40 agonist ivuxolimab. CDR3 amino acids: CASSGAGGYTDTQYF. CDR3 DNA sequence: TGTGCCAGCAGTGGGGCAGGGGGATACACAGATACGCAGTATTTT.